These T cell receptor beta chains were read from a single sample in a study of blood T cell repertoires in COVID-19. Using immunoSEQ multiplex PCR, the repertoire was profiled, and TCRdb retains in-frame clones only, with some absent. The sample holds under 350,000 clones; about 85% are singletons and the top ten take about an eighth. Sequencing was done on a sample of peripheral blood. The receptor set was obtained from a human donor in a cohort sampled during active COVID-19. Each CDR3 is given with its conserved first and last residue. Fields, in order: clone size, J gene, V gene, D gene, CDR3 protein, CDR3 DNA. A D gene is named only where the DNA matches it firmly. Rows give clone size only sometimes, using once, few, many, or a class for an expanded clone.

>NA|TRBJ2-7|TRBV3-1/TRBV3-2|TRBD2
CASSRLAGENEQYF
TGTGCCAGCAGCCGTCTAGCGGGAGAAAACGAGCAGTACTTC
>few|TRBJ2-1|TRBV7-6|TRBD2
CASSPLGGSSYNEQFF
TGTGCCAGCAGCCCTCTTGGCGGGAGCTCCTACAATGAGCAGTTCTTC
>NA|TRBJ2-1|TRBV2|TRBD2
CASLSGSRAGAFF
TGTGCCAGCCTCAGCGGGAGTAGGGCCGGGGCGTTCTTC
>NA|TRBJ1-2|TRBV30|NA
CAWSVPRDSFYGYTF
TGTGCCTGGAGTGTACCCCGAGACAGCTTCTATGGCTACACCTTC
>NA|TRBJ2-6|TRBV7-9|NA
CASSPSVGQFLSGANVLTF
TGTGCCAGCAGCCCATCCGTAGGACAGTTTCTCTCTGGGGCCAACGTCCTGACTTTC
>NA|TRBJ2-1|TRBV7-2|TRBD2
CASSQTSGFGYEQFF
TGTGCCAGCAGCCAGACTAGCGGCTTCGGGTATGAGCAGTTCTTC
>NA|TRBJ2-2|TRBV7-9|TRBD1
CASRRQGAGELFF
TGTGCCAGCAGGAGACAGGGCGCTGGGGAGCTGTTTTTT
>NA|TRBJ2-7|TRBV28|NA
CASRTHSYEQYF
TGTGCCAGCAGAACACACTCCTACGAGCAGTACTTC
>NA|TRBJ1-2|TRBV25-1|TRBD1
CASSQTGGVGYTF
TGTGCCAGCAGCCAAACAGGGGGCGTTGGCTACACCTTC
>NA|TRBJ2-1|TRBV28|TRBD2
CASRGRANYNEQFF
TGTGCCAGCAGGGGGAGGGCCAACTACAATGAGCAGTTCTTC
>NA|TRBJ2-6|TRBV18|NA
CASSASSGANVLTF
TGTGCCAGCTCCGCCAGCTCTGGGGCCAACGTCCTGACTTTC
>once|TRBJ1-5|TRBV3-1/TRBV3-2|NA
CASSQSGGVRQPQHF
TGTGCCAGCAGCCAAAGCGGAGGGGTTCGTCAGCCCCAGCATTTT
>NA|TRBJ1-4|TRBV7-6|NA
CASSLRRQGGEKLFF
TGTGCCAGCAGCTTAAGGCGTCAGGGAGGAGAAAAACTGTTTTTT
>NA|TRBJ1-4|TRBV19|TRBD1
CASSSPGQANEKLFF
TGTGCCAGTAGCTCCCCGGGACAGGCTAATGAAAAACTGTTTTTT
>NA|TRBJ1-4|TRBV19|NA
CATKSTGSNEKLFF
TGTGCCACCAAATCCACAGGGTCTAATGAAAAACTGTTTTTT
>NA|TRBJ2-7|TRBV19|TRBD2
CASSILSSGSYEQYF
TGTGCCAGTAGTATTCTTTCCAGCGGGAGCTACGAGCAGTACTTC
>NA|TRBJ2-5|TRBV10-3|NA
CAISTTGVEETQYF
TGTGCCATCAGTACAACGGGGGTGGAAGAGACCCAGTACTTC
>NA|TRBJ2-2|TRBV6-6|NA
CASSYLNTGELFF
TGTGCCAGCAGTTACCTGAACACCGGGGAGCTGTTTTTT
>NA|TRBJ2-5|TRBV6-5|NA
CASRFGETQYF
TGTGCCAGCAGATTCGGGGAGACCCAGTACTTC
>NA|TRBJ1-5|TRBV30|TRBD1
CAWSTGTGVWQPQHF
TGTGCCTGGAGTACCGGGACAGGGGTGTGGCAGCCCCAGCATTTT
>few|TRBJ1-1|TRBV7-9|NA
CASSLGAGVAFF
TGTGCCAGCAGCTTAGGGGCAGGGGTCGCTTTCTTT
>NA|TRBJ1-1|TRBV11-3|TRBD1
CASSPGTGIPTEAFF
TGTGCCAGCAGCCCCGGGACAGGAATACCTACTGAAGCTTTCTTT
>few|TRBJ1-1|TRBV18|NA
CASSLQAQNTEAFF
TGTGCCAGCTCACTACAGGCCCAGAACACTGAAGCTTTCTTT
>NA|TRBJ1-1|TRBV5-5|NA
CASSGVGDGITEAFF
TGTGCCAGCAGCGGGGTCGGGGATGGGATCACTGAAGCTTTCTTT
>NA|TRBJ2-2|TRBV5-1|NA
CASSLRGSNTGELFF
TGCGCCAGCAGCTTAAGAGGGTCGAACACCGGGGAGCTGTTTTTT
>NA|TRBJ2-3|TRBV9|NA
CASSVTTGRGDTQYF
TGTGCCAGCAGCGTGACGACGGGCAGGGGAGATACGCAGTATTTT
>NA|TRBJ1-3|TRBV19|TRBD1
CASTWTGMRNTIYF
TGTGCCAGTACCTGGACAGGGATGAGAAACACCATATATTTT
>NA|TRBJ2-7|TRBV30|TRBD1
CARDRGHRHSYEQYF
TGTGCCCGGGACAGGGGGCATCGACACTCCTACGAGCAGTACTTC
>NA|TRBJ2-7|TRBV12-3/TRBV12-4|NA
CASSLWRDKYF
TGTGCCAGCAGTTTGTGGCGGGATAAGTACTTC
>NA|TRBJ2-1|TRBV4-1|TRBD2
CASSHLDMGLAVYEQFF
TGCGCCAGCAGCCACCTCGATATGGGACTAGCCGTCTATGAGCAGTTCTTC
>NA|TRBJ2-1|TRBV28|NA
CASSLYPRVGFGNEQFF
TGTGCCAGCAGTTTATACCCCAGGGTTGGATTTGGAAATGAGCAGTTCTTC
>NA|TRBJ2-1|TRBV7-2|TRBD2
CASRSSGTNEQFF
TGTGCCAGCAGGTCTAGCGGGACTAATGAGCAGTTCTTC
>NA|TRBJ2-3|TRBV6-1|NA
CASRERGSSTDTQYF
TGTGCCAGCAGAGAACGGGGTTCTAGCACAGATACGCAGTATTTT
>NA|TRBJ1-1|TRBV6-5|NA
CASRGGVGTEAFF
TGTGCCAGCAGGGGCGGGGTGGGGACTGAAGCTTTCTTT
>NA|TRBJ2-7|TRBV7-8|TRBD2
CASSLGAPSGRVYEQYF
TGTGCCAGCAGCTTAGGGGCCCCTAGCGGGAGGGTCTACGAGCAGTACTTC
>NA|TRBJ2-7|TRBV11-2|TRBD2
CASSVPASGNPDEQYF
TGTGCCAGCAGCGTACCCGCTAGCGGGAATCCGGACGAGCAGTACTTC
>NA|TRBJ2-3|TRBV3-1/TRBV3-2|NA
CASSLNTDTQYF
TGTGCCAGCAGCCTAAACACAGATACGCAGTATTTT
>few|TRBJ2-5|TRBV7-3|NA
CASSLNSQRKETQYF
TGTGCCAGCAGCTTAAATAGCCAGCGGAAAGAGACCCAGTACTTC
>NA|TRBJ2-7|TRBV18|TRBD2
CASSPLVAGALVEQYF
TGTGCCAGCTCACCGCTCGTAGCGGGAGCCTTGGTCGAGCAGTACTTC
>NA|TRBJ2-1|TRBV5-4|TRBD2
CASSSAVLAASYNEQFF
TGTGCCAGCAGCTCGGCGGTACTAGCGGCCTCCTACAATGAGCAGTTCTTC
>NA|TRBJ2-3|TRBV29-1|TRBD2
CSVGPASGRTDTQYF
TGCAGCGTTGGGCCCGCTAGCGGGAGAACAGATACGCAGTATTTT
>NA|TRBJ2-5|TRBV5-1|TRBD2
CASSKSTSGSPRAETQYF
TGCGCCAGCAGCAAGTCGACTAGCGGGAGCCCCCGGGCAGAGACCCAGTACTTC
>NA|TRBJ1-1|TRBV12-3/TRBV12-4|TRBD1
CASSTGDATEAFF
TGTGCCAGCAGTACAGGGGATGCCACTGAAGCTTTCTTT
>NA|TRBJ2-7|TRBV4-1|TRBD2
CASSRERETAYEQYF
TGCGCCAGCAGCCGGGAGCGGGAGACCGCCTACGAGCAGTACTTC
>NA|TRBJ2-2|TRBV6-4|TRBD1
CASSDSEQGDTGELFF
TGTGCCAGCAGTGACTCGGAACAGGGGGACACCGGGGAGCTGTTTTTT
>NA|TRBJ1-1|TRBV19|NA
CASKDQVLWDTEAFF
TGTGCCAGTAAGGATCAGGTATTGTGGGACACTGAAGCTTTCTTT
>NA|TRBJ1-5|TRBV18|NA
CASSPVGGDQPQHF
TGTGCCAGCTCCCCAGTGGGGGGGGATCAGCCCCAGCATTTT
>NA|TRBJ2-3|TRBV21-1|NA
CASSDGTGGLRDTQYF
TGTGCCAGCAGCGACGGGACAGGGGGCTTGAGAGATACGCAGTATTTT
>many|TRBJ2-7|TRBV2|TRBD2
CASSETAGGSYEQYF
TGTGCCAGCAGTGAAACGGCGGGAGGGTCCTACGAGCAGTACTTC
>NA|TRBJ2-5|TRBV9|TRBD2
CASSQGSGSGQETQYF
TGTGCCAGCAGCCAGGGAAGCGGGAGTGGCCAAGAGACCCAGTACTTC
>NA|TRBJ2-7|TRBV10-3|TRBD1
CAIGTAYEQYF
TGTGCCATCGGGACAGCCTACGAGCAGTACTTC
>NA|TRBJ1-1|TRBV28|NA
CASRQMMQAFF
TGTGCCAGCAGACAAATGATGCAAGCTTTCTTT